The TCR beta chain under discussion was sequenced for a study of breast tumors, draining lymph nodes, adjacent tissues. This clonotype was counted many times. Germline V gives CDR1 SGHTA, CDR2 FQGNSA. V was clipped by 1 base and J by 5 bases; unmatched bases: 7. This CDR3 region has 15 residues. One entry per CDR3 protein results from TCRdb running MiXCR on the multiplex PCR reads. The sample carries about 31,000 distinct CDR3 sequences, about 63% recorded once. The chain combines TRBV7-2 with TRBJ1-2, with 7 bases identical to TRBD1. The sequence derives from a female donor with breast cancer. Some clones in this sample may be carry-over from other donors' samples. The source material was breast tumor tissue. As DNA, the CDR3 is TGTGCCAGCAGCTTAGGGGGGGGACAGAGTTATGGCTACACCTTC. Translating it yields CASSLGGGQSYGYTF.